This T cell receptor (beta chain) stems from a study of blood T cells in healthy people across ages. Trimming took off 2 bases at V and 0 bases at J, with 17 bases between the two ends. CDR1 and CDR2 from the germline V gene are SGHNT and YENEEA. The CDR3 is 17 amino acids. A second PCR, run for about 6 to 11 cycles, used a sample-barcoded 5' primer plus a J-beta primer mix. TCRdb re-derived calls from the 5' RACE reads in MiXCR, one entry per CDR3 protein. The sample shows some 1 million distinct CDR3 sequences, around 45% of them seen only once. Sequenced sample: blood. The chain carries TRBV11-3 and TRBJ2-7, with a possible D match to TRBD2 (5 bases). The sequence was obtained from a woman aged 55-75 years in good health. Written as DNA, the CDR3 is TGTGCCAGCAGCTTATCTCTGGGCGGGTTTAACTCCTACGAGCAGTACTTC. The encoded protein is CASSLSLGGFNSYEQYF.